A selection of T cell receptor beta chains follows, all from one sample in a study of cytotoxic CD8 clonotypes in ibrutinib-treated CLL. Libraries were prepared by immunoSEQ multiplex PCR; TCRdb keeps only in-frame clonotypes and omits some of them. This table holds around 97,000 clones, approximately 82% found once. Sequenced here: PBMCs, sampled after 12 months of ibrutinib treatment. These TCRs come from a human donor with chronic lymphocytic leukemia. CDR3s include the opening cysteine and the closing phenylalanine or tryptophan. The D gene is left open where the match is weak. The size of a clone is reported for some rows only, either as once, few or many, or as a class for expanded clones.

v_call	clone_size	j_call	d_call	cdr3_aa	cdr3_nt
TRBV5-1	.	TRBJ1-4	.	CASRAPERDEKLFF	TGCGCCAGCAGGGCCCCGGAACGGGATGAAAAACTGTTTTTT
TRBV10-1	.	TRBJ1-1	.	CASSESRVTEAFF	TGCGCCAGCAGTGAGTCCAGAGTCACTGAAGCTTTCTTT
TRBV30	.	TRBJ1-4	.	CAWSAYRGPGEKLFF	TGTGCCTGGAGCGCCTACAGAGGGCCAGGGGAAAAACTGTTTTTT
TRBV6-1	.	TRBJ2-7	TRBD2	CASRGTSGGLEQYF	TGTGCCAGCAGAGGGACTAGCGGGGGTCTCGAGCAGTACTTC
TRBV5-4	.	TRBJ2-7	TRBD2	CASSPGTKAYEQYF	TGTGCCAGCAGCCCCGGGACTAAAGCCTACGAGCAGTACTTC
TRBV6-1	.	TRBJ1-1	.	CASIRGGAFF	TGTGCCAGCATAAGGGGCGGTGCTTTCTTT
TRBV5-6	few	TRBJ1-3	.	CASSLIGTGVSGNTIYF	TGTGCCAGCAGCTTGATAGGGACTGGTGTCTCTGGAAACACCATATATTTT
TRBV7-2	once	TRBJ2-7	TRBD2	CASSFPETSGGYEQYF	TGTGCCAGCAGCTTCCCAGAGACTAGCGGGGGCTACGAGCAGTACTTC
TRBV6-1	once	TRBJ2-7	.	CASSGGQTYEQYF	TGTGCCAGCAGTGGAGGACAGACCTACGAGCAGTACTTC
TRBV5-1	.	TRBJ2-2	.	CASSFDATGELFF	TGCGCCAGCAGCTTCGACGCGACCGGGGAGCTGTTTTTT
TRBV28	.	TRBJ2-7	.	CASWTDDYEQYF	TGTGCCAGCTGGACCGATGACTACGAGCAGTACTTC
TRBV6-1	.	TRBJ2-3	TRBD2	CASRFTSGGRDTQYF	TGTGCCAGCAGATTTACTAGCGGGGGGCGTGATACGCAGTATTTT
TRBV6-6	.	TRBJ2-1	.	CASSEVTPQQFF	TGTGCCAGCAGTGAGGTAACCCCTCAGCAGTTCTTC
TRBV15	.	TRBJ2-3	TRBD1	CATSIGQGRADTQYF	TGTGCCACCAGCATCGGACAGGGGAGGGCAGATACGCAGTATTTT
TRBV4-2	.	TRBJ2-3	TRBD2	CASSQEIAGGATRTQYF	TGTGCCAGCAGCCAAGAAATAGCGGGGGGGGCGACTCGGACGCAGTATTTT
TRBV7-2	.	TRBJ2-7	.	CASSLNGGYRYEQYF	TGTGCCAGCAGCTTAAATGGAGGGTACAGGTACGAGCAGTACTTC
TRBV6-5	.	TRBJ1-2	.	CASRKDIYGYTF	TGTGCCAGCAGGAAGGACATCTATGGCTACACCTTC
TRBV12-5	.	TRBJ1-2	TRBD1	CASGLVLSRDRGLGPNYGYTF	TGTGCTAGTGGTTTGGTACTGAGTCGGGACAGGGGACTTGGGCCTAACTATGGCTACACCTTC
TRBV4-1	.	TRBJ1-1	TRBD1	CASSMKTGGFEAFF	TGCGCCAGCAGCATGAAGACAGGGGGATTTGAAGCTTTCTTT
TRBV10-2	.	TRBJ2-6	TRBD2	CASSERGGLVTGANVLTF	TGCGCCAGCAGTGAGCGGGGGGGGCTAGTCACTGGGGCCAACGTCCTGACTTTC
TRBV7-9	.	TRBJ2-3	.	CASGTDTQYF	TGTGCCAGCGGCACAGATACGCAGTATTTT
TRBV2	.	TRBJ2-2	TRBD1	CASSEWGQGLDTGELFF	TGTGCCAGCAGTGAATGGGGACAGGGGTTAGACACCGGGGAGCTGTTTTTT
TRBV29-1	.	TRBJ2-3	TRBD2	CSANVREGTDTQYF	TGCAGCGCCAACGTTAGGGAGGGAACAGATACGCAGTATTTT
TRBV10-3	.	TRBJ2-2	TRBD2	CAIRGLGATGELFF	TGTGCCATCAGGGGACTAGGAGCCACCGGGGAGCTGTTTTTT
TRBV19	.	TRBJ2-1	TRBD1	CASSIANTGTGEQFF	TGTGCCAGTAGTATAGCAAACACAGGGACAGGTGAGCAGTTCTTC
TRBV2	.	TRBJ2-5	TRBD2	CASSVIGLAGYQETQYF	TGTGCCAGCAGTGTCATAGGACTAGCCGGGTACCAAGAGACCCAGTACTTC
TRBV5-1	.	TRBJ2-5	.	CASSTTGLRETQYF	TGCGCCAGCAGCACCACAGGCTTAAGAGAGACCCAGTACTTC
TRBV30	.	TRBJ1-5	.	CAWSVPPNQPQHF	TGTGCCTGGAGTGTACCTCCGAATCAGCCCCAGCATTTT
TRBV27	.	TRBJ1-3	TRBD1	CASSPTRTGGNTIYF	TGTGCCAGCAGCCCAACCCGGACAGGTGGAAACACCATATATTTT
TRBV9	.	TRBJ1-4	.	CASSVVTGIGEKLFF	TGTGCCAGCAGCGTAGTTACAGGGATTGGAGAAAAACTGTTTTTT
TRBV4-2	.	TRBJ2-3	TRBD1	CASSQSRGQGVGTDTQYF	TGTGCCAGCAGCCAGTCAAGGGGGCAAGGGGTCGGCACAGATACGCAGTATTTT
TRBV7-2	.	TRBJ2-5	TRBD2	CASSETSGPRETQYF	TGTGCCAGCAGTGAAACTAGCGGGCCCAGAGAGACCCAGTACTTC
TRBV11-3	.	TRBJ2-5	.	CASSFRETQYF	TGTGCCAGCAGCTTCAGAGAGACCCAGTACTTC
TRBV5-6	.	TRBJ2-7	TRBD1	CASSYNSDRVHSYEQYF	TGTGCCAGCAGCTACAACTCGGACAGGGTACACTCCTACGAGCAGTACTTC
TRBV9	.	TRBJ2-3	TRBD2	CASSVVAGVLADTQYF	TGTGCCAGCAGCGTAGTAGCGGGGGTGTTGGCAGATACGCAGTATTTT
TRBV10-3	.	TRBJ2-2	.	CAINPSSGRAGELFF	TGTGCCATCAACCCGAGTAGTGGCAGGGCCGGGGAGCTGTTTTTT